One and the same sample provided the 27 T cell receptor beta chains below, sequenced in a study of shared clonotypes between healthy human individuals. Here immunoSEQ multiplex PCR was the method, and the copy in TCRdb shows in-frame clones only, minus some. This sample has some 2.1 million clones, with about 94% found just once. Naive CD8 cells were CD45RO-negative, positively selected for CCR7, excluding terminally differentiated effector memory CD45RA+ cells. Sequences were obtained from naive CD8+ T cells from PBMCs. These receptors all come from a young man in good health. Some clones in this sample may be carry-over from other donors' samples.

This clone was observed once. This sequence joins TRBV6-5 and TRBJ2-1; TRBD1 is a possible D gene (5 bases). Germline CDR1 reads MNHEY; CDR2 reads SVGAGI. Trimming cost V 7 bases and J 6 bases, with 13 bases left between them. The CDR3 contains 13 residues. The CDR3 sequence is CASTQGWRNEQFF. DNA of the CDR3: TGTGCCAGCACTCAGGGTTGGCGCAATGAGCAGTTCTTC.

V usage is TRBV6-5 and J usage is TRBJ2-1; D is ambiguous. The CDR3 runs to 12 residues. Trimming stripped 2 bases from V and 10 bases from J, with 9 bases between. In germline, CDR1 is MNHEY, CDR2 SVGAGI. As DNA, the CDR3 is TGTGCCAGCAGTTACGCTTCAGGCGAGCAGTTCTTC. Encoded protein: CASSYASGEQFF.

V and J are TRBV10-3 and TRBJ2-1; weak D call: TRBD1 (6 bases). Germline values: CDR1 ENHRY, CDR2 SYGVKD. CDR3 length equals 14 residues. V was cut by 2 bases and J by 4 bases, with 9 bases left in between. The chain's CDR3 is CAISEDRPYNEQFF. CDR3 coding DNA: TGTGCCATCAGTGAGGACAGGCCGTACAATGAGCAGTTCTTC.

The chain has TRBV4-1 and TRBJ2-1, with 11 bases lining up with TRBD2. V lost 6 bases and J lost 9; bases outside the gene matches: 10. Germline CDR1 reads MGHRA; CDR2 reads YSYEKL. The CDR3 contains 15 residues. The CDR3 region is CASSHGTSGRSEQFF. The CDR3 bases are TGCGCCAGCAGTCACGGGACTAGCGGAAGGAGTGAGCAGTTCTTC.

The V call is TRBV10-2, the J call TRBJ2-2; tentative D call: TRBD1 (5 bases). V lost 6 bases and J 4 bases, leaving 9 bases between the germline ends. This CDR3 region has 13 residues. CDR1 WSHSY and CDR2 SAAADI come from the germline V gene. In DNA, the CDR3 is TGCGCCAGCAGCAGGGAAATCACCGGGGAGCTGTTTTTT. Encoded protein: CASSREITGELFF.

The V and J genes are TRBV9 and TRBJ2-7; 10 bases line up with TRBD1. CDR3 length: 15 amino acids. The V gene's germline CDR1 is SGDLS and CDR2 YYNGEE. V shed 4 bases, J shed 3 bases, and the junction held 7 bases outside the gene matches. The CDR3: CASSLGTGVGYEQYF. The CDR3 nucleotides are TGTGCCAGCAGCCTCGGGACAGGGGTGGGCTACGAGCAGTACTTC.

As to this clone: This CDR3 is also generated by other DNA sequences in the sample. This chain uses TRBV29-1 with TRBJ2-3; 7 nucleotides agree with TRBD1. Trimming removed 7 bases from V and 9 bases from J; junction bases left unmatched: 4. CDR1 is SQVTM and CDR2 is ANQGSEA in the germline V gene. CDR3 length: 10 amino acids. The CDR3 region is CSATGDTQYF. CDR3 DNA: TGCAGCGCCACAGGGGACACGCAGTATTTT.

The V and J genes are TRBV14 and TRBJ2-3; either TRBD1 or TRBD2 may fit D (5 bases each). CDR1 and CDR2 (germline): SGHDN, FVKESK. The ends were cut back, 5 bases at V and 9 bases at J, with 18 bases in the middle. The CDR3 has 14 amino acids. CDR3: CASSGGILGHTQYF. The CDR3 nucleotides read TGTGCCAGCAGCGGGGGTATTCTAGGACACACGCAGTATTTT.

The CDR3 DNA is TGTGCCAGCAGTACAGGGGGTTTCGGAGATACGCAGTATTTT. Its translation is CASSTGGFGDTQYF. The chain links TRBV13 to TRBJ2-3, with 8 bases identical to TRBD1. The CDR3 runs 14 residues. Unmatched junction bases numbered 7, after V lost 6 bases and J lost 5 bases. The germline gives CDR1 PRHDT, CDR2 FYEKMQ (reference sequence).

The rearrangement uses TRBV28 and TRBJ1-2; TRBD1 matches at 7 bases. Germline CDR1 is MDHEN and CDR2 is SYDVKM. Trimming at V came to 4 bases and at J to 6 bases, leaving 14 bases not matched to a gene. CDR3 size: 16 residues. CDR3 residues: CASSSTPRGQDHGYTF. CDR3 coding DNA: TGTGCCAGCAGTTCCACACCGAGGGGGCAGGACCATGGCTACACCTTC.

The chain's CDR3 is CASSRTGTGNYGYTF. The CDR3, as DNA: TGTGCCAGCTCACGTACCGGGACAGGAAATTATGGCTACACCTTC. The chain links TRBV18 to TRBJ1-2; 8 nucleotides line up with TRBD1. Germline V CDR1 and CDR2: KGHSH, LQKENI. The ends lost 4 bases at V and 5 bases at J; junction bases unmatched: 9. The CDR3 contains 15 residues.

Note on this clone: Other nucleotide sequences from this sample produce the same CDR3. The chain uses TRBV4-1 and TRBJ2-7; 10 bases line up with TRBD1. J was trimmed by 4 bases and V by 3 bases; bases with no gene match: 6. The CDR3 loop spans 15 amino acids. Germline loops: CDR1 MGHRA, CDR2 YSYEKL. CDR3 in amino acids: CASSHRTGGIYEQYF. CDR3 DNA: TGCGCCAGCAGCCACCGGACAGGGGGAATTTACGAGCAGTACTTC.

This clone appeared a single time. V and J are TRBV6-1 and TRBJ1-6; D is unclear. Trimming removed 1 base from V and 9 bases from J, with 13 bases in between. Germline CDR1 and CDR2: MNHNS and SASEGT. This CDR3 contains 15 residues. The CDR3: CASSEEADRGSPLHF. The CDR3 DNA reads as TGTGCCAGCAGTGAAGAGGCCGACCGGGGTTCACCCCTCCACTTT.

The chain joins TRBV27 to TRBJ2-7; 8 bases match TRBD2. CDR1 is MNHEY, CDR2 SMNVEV, per germline (reference sequence). The CDR3 is 16 amino acids. Trimming removed 3 bases from V and 0 bases from J; junction bases left unmatched: 7. The CDR3: CASSFSGGRISYEQYF. The CDR3, as DNA: TGTGCCAGCAGTTTTTCCGGCGGGAGGATCTCCTACGAGCAGTACTTC.

This clone has just one count. V and J are TRBV9 and TRBJ2-2; D not resolved. The ends were cut back, 3 bases at V and 4 bases at J, with 10 bases in the middle. Germline CDR1 reads SGDLS; CDR2 reads YYNGEE. The CDR3 spans 14 residues. In DNA form, the CDR3 reads TGTGCCAGCAGCGCCCGGTACCCCACCGGGGAGCTGTTTTTT. It codes for CASSARYPTGELFF.

DNA of the CDR3: TGTGCCAGCAGTCCGGGGACGATGGGGCGCGAGCAGTACTTC. Protein sequence: CASSPGTMGREQYF. The J gene is TRBJ2-5, the V gene TRBV28; D could derive from TRBD1 or TRBD2 (5 bases each). The DNA end is a closer match to TRBJ2-7, so the J assignment may be wrong. Germline assignment: CDR1 MDHEN and CDR2 SYDVKM. The CDR3 runs 14 residues.

The CDR3 reads CASSLRQGKGVGGELFF. Here the CDR3 DNA reads TGCGCCAGCAGCTTGCGACAGGGGAAAGGAGTTGGCGGGGAGCTGTTTTTT. This sequence joins TRBV5-1 and TRBJ2-2, with 8 nucleotides matching TRBD1. The length of the CDR3 is 17 residues. The germline gives CDR1 SGHRS, CDR2 YFSETQ. V shed 1 base, J shed 7 bases, and the junction held 12 bases outside the gene matches.

The chain combines TRBV7-9 with TRBJ2-5; 10 nucleotides match TRBD2. From germline, CDR1 is SEHNR and CDR2 FQNEAQ (reference sequence). The CDR3 contains 14 residues. V dropped 5 bases and J dropped 5; count of bases not matched to a gene: 5. The DNA for the CDR3 is TGTGCCAGCAGCCGCGGACTAGCGGTTGAGACCCAGTACTTC. Amino acids: CASSRGLAVETQYF.

This sequence joins TRBV27 and TRBJ2-7, with TRBD1 identical over 8 bases. CDR1 MNHEY and CDR2 SMNVEV come from the germline V gene (reference sequence). V dropped 8 bases and J dropped 0; count of bases not matched to a gene: 3. The CDR3 length is 13 residues. The CDR3 DNA is TGTGCCAGCGCAGGGGGCCTCTCCTACGAGCAGTACTTC. Protein sequence: CASAGGLSYEQYF.

This sequence joins TRBV5-4 and TRBJ2-3; the match to TRBD2 covers 7 bases. The CDR3 sequence is 16 residues long. The junction had 10 bases not matched to a gene; V was cut back by 4 bases and J by 2 bases. The germline V gene encodes CDR1 SGHNT and CDR2 YYREEE (reference sequence). Written as DNA, the CDR3 is TGTGCCAGCAGCCGGGCTAGCGGAGCCTACACAGATACGCAGTATTTT. It codes for CASSRASGAYTDTQYF.

V is TRBV5-1 and J is TRBJ2-3, with D maybe TRBD1 (6 bases). The CDR3 contains 16 residues. V was cut by 0 bases and J by 3 bases, with 14 bases left in between. CDR1 is SGHRS and CDR2 is YFSETQ in the germline V gene. Here the CDR3 reads CASSLGPGEITDTQYF. The CDR3 DNA is TGCGCCAGCAGCTTGGGGCCAGGGGAGATTACAGATACGCAGTATTTT. Full variable domain (outside the CDR3, taken from reference TRBV5-1 and TRBJ2-3): KAGVTQTPRYLIKTRGQQVTLSCSPISGHRSVSWYQQTPGQGLQFLFEYFSETQRNKGNFPGRFSGRQFSNSRSEMNVSTLELGDSALYLCASSLGPGEITDTQYFGPGTRLTVL.

The rearrangement links TRBV5-6 to TRBJ1-2; D gene unclear. This CDR3 has 14 residues. V lost 4 bases and J lost 0, with 10 bases in between. Germline-derived CDR1 and CDR2 are SGHDT and YYEEEE. The CDR3 reads CASSPNPSNYGYTF. In DNA, the CDR3 is TGTGCCAGCAGCCCTAACCCGTCTAACTATGGCTACACCTTC. Full variable domain (remainder filled in from reference TRBV5-6 and TRBJ1-2): DAGVTQSPTHLIKTRGQQVTLRCSPKSGHDTVSWYQQALGQGPQFIFQYYEEEERQRGNFPDRFSGHQFPNYSSELNVNALLLGDSALYLCASSPNPSNYGYTFGSGTRLTVV.

This clone appeared a single time. The chain employs TRBV10-3 and TRBJ1-5; 8 bases fit TRBD1. This CDR3 is 14 amino acids long. Germline trimming cut 3 bases from V and 5 bases from J; bases unmatched to any gene: 3. Looked up from germline, CDR1 is ENHRY and CDR2 is SYGVKD. This CDR3 is CAISEQGDDQPQHF. Written as DNA, the CDR3 is TGTGCCATCAGTGAACAGGGGGATGATCAGCCCCAGCATTTT.

The chain is built from TRBV5-1 and TRBJ2-2; D not resolved. V was trimmed by 5 bases and J by 0 bases, leaving 14 bases between them. Per the germline V gene, CDR1 is SGHRS and CDR2 is YFSETQ. The CDR3 spans 16 residues. The CDR3: CASSPHWASNTGELFF. CDR3 sequence (DNA): TGCGCCAGCAGTCCCCACTGGGCTTCGAACACCGGGGAGCTGTTTTTT.

The chain joins TRBV13 to TRBJ2-7; 9 bases map to TRBD2. CDR3 length: 14 amino acids. V dropped 2 bases and J dropped 2; count of bases not matched to a gene: 1. Per the germline V gene, CDR1 is PRHDT and CDR2 is FYEKMQ (reference sequence). CDR3 loop: CASSLRLAAYEQYF. The DNA for the CDR3 is TGTGCCAGCAGCTTAAGACTAGCGGCCTACGAGCAGTACTTC.

The chain recombines TRBV10-2 with TRBJ2-1; 15 nucleotides agree with TRBD2. Germline V gives CDR1 WSHSY, CDR2 SAAADI. V lost 8 bases and J lost 7; bases outside the gene matches: 6. The CDR3 is made up of 15 amino acids. CDR3 region: CASGGLAGGPNEQFF. CDR3 DNA sequence: TGCGCCAGCGGAGGACTAGCGGGAGGGCCAAATGAGCAGTTCTTC.

The DNA for the CDR3 is TGTGCCAGCAGCTTGCCCTGGGGGGGTCCAGATACGCAGTATTTT. Its translation: CASSLPWGGPDTQYF. This chain links TRBV5-6 with TRBJ2-3; 7 nucleotides line up with TRBD2. This CDR3 is built from 15 residues. Germline lookup yields CDR1 SGHDT and CDR2 YYEEEE. After removal of 1 base from V and 4 bases from J, the junction contained 6 bases not matched to a gene. The full variable domain, with the rest looked up from reference TRBV5-6 and TRBJ2-3, is DAGVTQSPTHLIKTRGQQVTLRCSPKSGHDTVSWYQQALGQGPQFIFQYYEEEERQRGNFPDRFSGHQFPNYSSELNVNALLLGDSALYLCASSLPWGGPDTQYFGPGTRLTVL.